Presented here are 28 T cell receptor beta chains from one specimen sequenced in a study of Ad26.COV2.S vaccination and SARS-CoV-2 variants. Sample treatment: 15 to 20 received Ad26.COV2.S at low or high dose, single or two shots; roughly 5 received placebo; per-sample allocation not given. Vaccine and placebo recipients were sampled on day 63 after the first injection. Sequencing was performed with immunoSEQ multiplex PCR; in TCRdb, only in-frame clones are kept and a portion is missing. The sample consists of 250,000 to 300,000 clones, about 89% of them appearing once. This specimen was peripheral blood, taken in a trial of Ad26.COV2.S vaccine versus placebo. The receptors here all came from a person between 18 and 65 years old who received the Ad26.COV2.S COVID-19 vaccine or a placebo.

This clone was seen a handful of times. The J gene is TRBJ2-7, the V gene TRBV3-1 (or the pseudogene TRBV3-2), with TRBD1 identical over 10 bases. J lost 2 bases, V lost 6 bases, and 4 bases had no gene match. Germline V gives CDR1 LGHDT, CDR2 YNNKEL (reference sequence). The length of the CDR3 is 14 residues. CDR3 loop: CASRGTGETYEQYF. As DNA, the CDR3 is TGTGCCAGCAGAGGGACAGGGGAGACCTACGAGCAGTACTTC.

The chain carries TRBV6-6 and TRBJ2-3, with 9 bases lining up with TRBD1. The V segment lost 6 bases and the J segment 6 bases; nucleotides outside the gene matches: 7. The V gene's germline CDR1 is MNHNY and CDR2 SVGAGI (reference sequence). The CDR3 sequence is 14 residues long. The DNA for the CDR3 is TGTGCCAGCAGCCAGGACAGGGGTTCGGATACGCAGTATTTT. It encodes CASSQDRGSDTQYF.

The gene calls are TRBV6-5 and TRBJ2-1; TRBD1 matches at 8 bases. V lost 6 bases to trimming and J lost 0 bases; unmatched junction nucleotides: 4. Germline loops: CDR1 MNHEY, CDR2 SVGAGI. This CDR3 comprises 15 residues. As DNA, the CDR3 is TGTGCCAGCAGCTCCACAGGGGGCTCCTACAATGAGCAGTTCTTC. Protein: CASSSTGGSYNEQFF.

This clone has a handful of counts. Written as DNA, the CDR3 is TGTGCCAGCAGCCAAGTGGGATTTACTAACACTGAAGCTTTCTTT. This sequence encodes CASSQVGFTNTEAFF. This chain joins TRBV4-2 and TRBJ1-1, with D unclear. Per the germline V gene, CDR1 is LGHNA and CDR2 is YNFKEQ. The V and J ends lost 1 base and 2 bases respectively, with 11 bases between them. CDR3 length equals 15 residues.

The count of this clone is one. This sample also contains other DNA sequences that code for the same CDR3. This rearrangement joins TRBV12-3 or TRBV12-4 to TRBJ1-5; D call uncertain. V lost 3 bases and J 2 bases, leaving 5 bases between the germline ends. The CDR3 has 13 residues. The CDR3 DNA sequence: TGTGCCAGCAGTTTTCGGGGCAATCAGCCCCAGCATTTT. It yields the protein CASSFRGNQPQHF.

The chain joins TRBV5-1 to TRBJ1-1; 8 bases line up with TRBD1. V was pared by 0 bases and J by 4 bases, with 5 bases of the junction left unmatched. The CDR3 spans 15 residues. Germline V gives CDR1 SGHRS, CDR2 YFSETQ. CDR3 residues: CASSLGLDRATEAFF. The CDR3 bases are TGCGCCAGCAGCTTGGGATTGGACAGGGCCACTGAAGCTTTCTTT. The full variable domain, completed using reference TRBV5-1 and TRBJ1-1, is KAGVTQTPRYLIKTRGQQVTLSCSPISGHRSVSWYQQTPGQGLQFLFEYFSETQRNKGNFPGRFSGRQFSNSRSEMNVSTLELGDSALYLCASSLGLDRATEAFFGQGTRLTVV.

This clone appeared a single time. The rearrangement uses TRBV9 and TRBJ1-1, with D possibly being TRBD1 (5 bases). Looked up from germline, CDR1 is SGDLS and CDR2 is YYNGEE. This CDR3 spans 14 amino acids. With 3 bases removed from V and 6 bases from J, the gap between germline ends came to 15 bases. This CDR3 reads CASSGLSGASEAFF. The CDR3 nucleotides read TGTGCCAGCAGCGGACTGTCCGGGGCGTCTGAAGCTTTCTTT.

This clone was recorded only once. This sequence joins TRBV3-1 (or the pseudogene TRBV3-2) and TRBJ2-4; D not resolved. The CDR3 consists of 11 residues. From germline, CDR1 is LGHDT and CDR2 YNNKEL (reference sequence). V was clipped by 0 bases and J by 6 bases, with 0 bases between them. CDR3 DNA sequence: TGTGCCAGCAGCCAAGAAAACATTCAGTACTTC. Translated, it gives CASSQENIQYF.

The rearrangement uses TRBV19 and TRBJ1-5; the D is unclear. Trimming cost V 3 bases and J 0 bases, with 9 bases left between them. The CDR3 contains 15 residues. Germline V gene lookup returns CDR1 LNHDA and CDR2 SQIVND (reference sequence). The DNA for the CDR3 is TGTGCCAGTAGTATGAATCTTCATAGCAATCAGCCCCAGCATTTT. This gives the protein CASSMNLHSNQPQHF.

J is TRBJ2-1 and V is TRBV6-5; 15 bases line up with TRBD2. V dropped 1 base and J dropped 8; count of bases not matched to a gene: 3. Germline V lookup: CDR1 MNHEY, CDR2 SVGAGI. The CDR3 is made up of 16 amino acids. In nucleotides, the CDR3 is TGTGCCAGCAGTTACTGGACTAGCGGGAGGGCCTATGAGCAGTTCTTC. Its translation: CASSYWTSGRAYEQFF.

This rearrangement joins TRBV19 to TRBJ2-7; perhaps TRBD1 as D (6 bases). The germline CDR1 and CDR2 sequences are LNHDA and SQIVND (reference sequence). The CDR3 spans 14 residues. Trimming removed 4 bases from V and 3 bases from J, with 13 bases in between. CDR3 amino acids: CASSRKTGLYEQYF. The CDR3 DNA sequence: TGTGCCAGTAGTAGGAAGACAGGACTCTACGAGCAGTACTTC.

In regard to this clone: The identical CDR3 is also encoded by other nucleotide sequences in the sample. The gene calls are TRBV5-1 and TRBJ2-1; TRBD2 matches at 7 bases. The germline V gene has CDR1 SGHRS and CDR2 YFSETQ. This CDR3 has 15 amino acids. After removal of 0 bases from V and 1 base from J, the junction contained 1 base not matched to a gene. CDR3 DNA sequence: TGCGCCAGCAGCTTGGGAGCGGGATCCTACAATGAGCAGTTCTTC. Residues: CASSLGAGSYNEQFF. The whole variable domain, remainder taken from reference TRBV5-1 and TRBJ2-1, is KAGVTQTPRYLIKTRGQQVTLSCSPISGHRSVSWYQQTPGQGLQFLFEYFSETQRNKGNFPGRFSGRQFSNSRSEMNVSTLELGDSALYLCASSLGAGSYNEQFFGPGTRLTVL.

The chain couples TRBV11-2 to TRBJ2-7; D is unclear. This CDR3 has 13 amino acids. Trimming removed 0 bases from V and 6 bases from J, with 9 bases in between. Germline loops: CDR1 SGHAT, CDR2 FQNNGV. The chain's CDR3 is CASSLDRWGEQYF. DNA for the CDR3: TGTGCCAGCAGCTTAGATCGGTGGGGCGAGCAGTACTTC. Together with reference TRBV11-2 and TRBJ2-7, the CDR3 gives the full variable domain: EAGVAQSPRYKIIEKRQSVAFWCNPISGHATLYWYQQILGQGPKLLIQFQNNGVVDDSQLPKDRFSAERLKGVDSTLKIQPAKLEDSAVYLCASSLDRWGEQYFGPGTRLTVT.

The J gene is TRBJ2-1, the V gene TRBV28; 9 nucleotides match TRBD2. J was trimmed by 1 base and V by 5 bases; bases with no gene match: 3. The CDR3 sequence is 15 residues long. Germline CDR1 MDHEN, CDR2 SYDVKM. CDR3 in amino acids: CASSTSGQSYNEQFF. CDR3 DNA sequence: TGTGCCAGCAGTACTAGCGGGCAATCCTACAATGAGCAGTTCTTC.

V and J are TRBV30 and TRBJ1-5; D not resolved. Germline values: CDR1 GTSNPN, CDR2 SVGIG (reference sequence). V was clipped by 0 bases and J by 4 bases, with 10 bases between them. The CDR3 loop spans 14 amino acids. CDR3 coding DNA: TGTGCCTGGAGTGTACTGGGCTTAAATCAGCCCCAGCATTTT. This encodes CAWSVLGLNQPQHF.

Here the CDR3 reads CASRDLRGYGYTF. For the CDR3, the DNA is TGTGCCAGTAGGGATCTAAGAGGTTATGGCTACACCTTC. This sequence joins TRBV19 and TRBJ1-2; D ambiguous. This CDR3 contains 13 residues. The germline V gene encodes CDR1 LNHDA and CDR2 SQIVND (reference sequence). Trimming took off 6 bases at V and 5 bases at J, with 13 bases between the two ends.

CDR3 bases: TGTGCCAGCAGCTTACAGGGAGGGGCCTACAATGAGCAGTTCTTC. It specifies CASSLQGGAYNEQFF. The chain recombines TRBV3-1 (or the pseudogene TRBV3-2) with TRBJ2-1, with D tentatively TRBD2 (7 bases). V lost 5 bases and J 2 bases, leaving 13 bases between the germline ends. The CDR3 has 15 amino acids. The germline V gene has CDR1 LGHDT and CDR2 YNNKEL (reference sequence).

V gene TRBV9 combines with J gene TRBJ2-3; possibly TRBD1 for D (5 bases). The germline V gene has CDR1 SGDLS and CDR2 YYNGEE. The CDR3 extends over 16 amino acids. The V and J ends lost 3 bases and 1 base respectively, with 15 bases between them. The CDR3 sequence is CASSARQSLGTDTQYF. In DNA form, the CDR3 reads TGTGCCAGCAGCGCTCGACAGTCCCTCGGCACAGATACGCAGTATTTT.

The rearrangement joins TRBV6-2 or TRBV6-3 to TRBJ1-5; 7 nucleotides align to TRBD1. The CDR3 totals 15 residues. Germline lookup yields CDR1 MNHEY and CDR2 SVGEGT. With 2 bases clipped from V and 4 bases from J, the junction kept 5 bases outside the gene matches. The CDR3 sequence: CASSYPQGDNQPQHF. In DNA form, the CDR3 reads TGTGCCAGCAGTTACCCTCAGGGGGATAATCAGCCCCAGCATTTT.

The chain combines TRBV30 with TRBJ2-5; tentative D call: TRBD2 (7 bases). This CDR3 is built from 14 residues. Germline CDR1 reads GTSNPN; CDR2 reads SVGIG (reference sequence). V was trimmed by 0 bases and J by 4 bases, leaving 12 bases between them. The CDR3 here is CAWSVIRGGETQYF. The CDR3 nucleotides read TGTGCCTGGAGTGTTATTAGGGGGGGAGAGACCCAGTACTTC.

This rearrangement joins TRBV5-1 to TRBJ2-3; no firm D call. Germline V gene lookup returns CDR1 SGHRS and CDR2 YFSETQ. The CDR3 covers 16 residues. The germline V and J ends were trimmed by 1 base and 6 bases, with 18 bases remaining between them. The CDR3 protein is CASSLLSSLQSDTQYF. The CDR3, as DNA: TGCGCCAGCAGCTTGCTTTCTTCCCTTCAGTCGGATACGCAGTATTTT.

V is TRBV7-9 and J is TRBJ2-1; D is perhaps TRBD1 or TRBD2 (6 bases each). Trimming took off 1 base at V and 8 bases at J, with 18 bases between the two ends. Germline lookup yields CDR1 SEHNR and CDR2 FQNEAQ (reference sequence). This CDR3 has 16 amino acids. The CDR3 here is CASSLGRGVFVDEQFF. The CDR3 nucleotides read TGTGCCAGCAGCTTAGGTAGGGGGGTCTTTGTCGATGAGCAGTTCTTC.

V usage is TRBV7-3 and J usage is TRBJ1-2; possible D gene TRBD1, 5 bases. Trimming cost V 0 bases and J 5 bases, with 13 bases left between them. The CDR3 sequence is 15 residues long. CDR1 and CDR2 (germline): SGHTA, FQGTGA. CDR3 loop: CASSLTGTDDYGYTF. In DNA form, the CDR3 reads TGTGCCAGCAGCTTAACCGGGACGGACGATTATGGCTACACCTTC.

V is TRBV3-1 (or the pseudogene TRBV3-2) and J is TRBJ1-6; TRBD1 might be the D (5 bases). Germline CDR1 LGHDT, CDR2 YNNKEL (reference sequence). The CDR3 length is 16 residues. Trimming pared 8 bases from V and 4 bases from J, leaving 18 bases between. CDR3 sequence (DNA): TGTGCCAGCTCAAGGGGTACCGAGGATTATAATTCACCCCTCCACTTT. This gives the protein CASSRGTEDYNSPLHF.

Notes on this clone: This same CDR3 is encoded by further DNA sequences in the sample. V gene TRBV30 combines with J gene TRBJ2-7, with 7 nucleotides matching TRBD1. The length of the CDR3 is 11 residues. From germline, CDR1 is GTSNPN and CDR2 SVGIG (reference sequence). Unmatched junction bases numbered 0, after V lost 3 bases and J lost 4 bases. This CDR3 reads CAWSRGYEQYF. The CDR3 nucleotides read TGTGCCTGGAGCAGGGGGTACGAGCAGTACTTC. The variable domain in full, with the rest retrieved from reference TRBV30 and TRBJ2-7, is SQTIHQWPATLVQPVGSPLSLECTVEGTSNPNLYWYRQAAGRGLQLLFYSVGIGQISSEVPQNLSASRPQDRQFILSSKKLLLSDSGFYLCAWSRGYEQYFGPGTRLTVT.

J is TRBJ1-5 and V is TRBV30, with D unclear. CDR3 length: 14 amino acids. Deletions cut 1 base from V and 0 bases from J, with 7 bases between. Germline values: CDR1 GTSNPN, CDR2 SVGIG (reference sequence). CDR3 protein: CAWSAGNSNQPQHF. The CDR3 region has the DNA TGTGCCTGGAGTGCGGGGAATAGCAATCAGCCCCAGCATTTT.

This clone was detected once. V is TRBV29-1 and J is TRBJ2-7, with TRBD1 identical over 10 bases. The V and J ends lost 5 bases and 5 bases, in that order; junction bases with no gene match: 9. Germline V gives CDR1 SQVTM, CDR2 ANQGSEA. The length of the CDR3 is 14 residues. CDR3 coding DNA: TGCAGCGTTCGTAGACAGGGGGCTTGGAACGAGCAGTACTTC. Amino acid sequence: CSVRRQGAWNEQYF.

This clone was seen once. This chain links TRBV4-1 with TRBJ2-5, with 12 bases fitting TRBD2. Germline V gene data show CDR1 as MGHRA and CDR2 as YSYEKL. The trim removed 1 base at V and 3 bases at J, leaving 3 bases unmatched. The CDR3 contains 16 residues. This CDR3 is CASSQGPSGGEETQYF. The CDR3 region has the DNA TGCGCCAGCAGCCAAGGTCCTAGCGGGGGGGAAGAGACCCAGTACTTC.